What follows are 11 T cell receptor beta chains derived from one specimen sequenced in a study of OX40 agonist ivuxolimab in advanced cancers. Clones were read by immunoSEQ multiplex PCR, and TCRdb kept only the in-frame ones, dropping some. The sample consists of some 130,000 clones, approximately 94% of them appearing once. The sequences come from CD4+ or CD8+ T cells sorted from blood, collected in a trial of the OX40 agonist ivuxolimab. The receptors were sampled from an adult with an advanced solid tumor such as melanoma, head and neck, liver or kidney cancer.

The chain carries TRBV6-6 and TRBJ2-2, with TRBD2 matching 7 bases. V trimming: 8 bases; J trimming: 6 bases; junction bases outside the gene matches: 6. The germline V gene encodes CDR1 MNHNY and CDR2 SVGAGI (reference sequence). This CDR3 has 13 amino acids. The CDR3 reads CASGEGAAGELFF. The CDR3 DNA reads as TGTGCCAGCGGGGAGGGCGCCGCCGGGGAGCTGTTTTTT.

V gene TRBV9 combines with J gene TRBJ2-1; 12 nucleotides agree with TRBD1. Germline V lookup: CDR1 SGDLS, CDR2 YYNGEE. V trimming: 0 bases; J trimming: 9 bases; junction bases outside the gene matches: 7. The CDR3 is made up of 16 amino acids. Here the CDR3 reads CASSVGEGQGAGEQFF. The CDR3 coding sequence is TGTGCCAGCAGCGTAGGGGAGGGACAGGGGGCAGGTGAGCAGTTCTTC.

This clone was observed a single time. The chain has TRBV10-3 and TRBJ2-1; D may be TRBD1 or TRBD2 (5 bases each). The CDR3 consists of 13 residues. Trimming shortened V by 3 bases and J by 10 bases, and 13 bases separated the two germline ends. Germline CDR1 and CDR2: ENHRY and SYGVKD. The CDR3 nucleotides are TGTGCCATCAGTGAAGGGGCCTCGGGGGAGCAGTTCTTC. Translated: CAISEGASGEQFF.

This rearrangement joins TRBV19 to TRBJ2-3, with TRBD1 matching over 8 bases. V lost 2 bases to trimming and J lost 5 bases; unmatched junction nucleotides: 6. CDR3 length: 15 amino acids. Germline assignment: CDR1 LNHDA and CDR2 SQIVND (reference sequence). The CDR3, as DNA: TGTGCCAGTAGTATACTGGACAGGGATGGAGATACGCAGTATTTT. As protein: CASSILDRDGDTQYF.

The chain joins TRBV7-2 to TRBJ1-2; 12 nucleotides match TRBD1. Germline V gene sequence: CDR1 SGHTA, CDR2 FQGNSA. This CDR3 has 16 amino acids. V was pared by 5 bases and J by 4 bases, with 8 bases of the junction left unmatched. CDR3 sequence: CASSQGQGARGYGYTF. The CDR3 region has the DNA TGTGCCAGCAGCCAGGGACAGGGGGCGCGAGGCTATGGCTACACCTTC.

V usage is TRBV9 and J usage is TRBJ1-2; D possibly corresponds to TRBD1 (6 bases). V lost 3 bases and J lost 6, with 9 bases in between. The CDR3 has 12 amino acids. CDR1 is SGDLS and CDR2 is YYNGEE in the germline V gene. The chain's CDR3 is CASSAYRDGYTF. CDR3 in DNA: TGTGCCAGCAGCGCGTACAGGGATGGCTACACCTTC.

J is TRBJ1-5 and V is TRBV5-1; weak D call: TRBD1 (6 bases). The germline V gene has CDR1 SGHRS and CDR2 YFSETQ. Trimming pared 0 bases from V and 0 bases from J, leaving 13 bases between. The CDR3 covers 17 residues. Here the CDR3 reads CASSLARDTYSNQPQHF. CDR3 in DNA: TGCGCCAGCAGCTTGGCGCGGGACACCTATAGCAATCAGCCCCAGCATTTT.

The chain is built from TRBV19 and TRBJ1-5, with 7 positions matching TRBD1. The CDR3 is 13 amino acids. CDR1 is LNHDA and CDR2 is SQIVND in the germline V gene (reference sequence). V shed 4 bases and J 5 bases; nucleotides not matched to a gene: 2. CDR3 region: CASSRDSYQPQHF. In DNA form, the CDR3 reads TGTGCCAGTAGTAGGGACAGCTATCAGCCCCAGCATTTT.

Worth noting for this clone: Different DNA sequences within this sample yield the same CDR3. V usage is TRBV20-1 and J usage is TRBJ2-7; unclear D gene. CDR1 is DFQATT and CDR2 is SNEGSKA in the germline V gene (reference sequence). The CDR3 contains 11 residues. Trimming took off 1 base at V and 4 bases at J, with 5 bases between the two ends. The DNA for the CDR3 is TGCAGTGCTAGAGGGGGTTACGAGCAGTACTTC. Protein: CSARGGYEQYF.

Here the CDR3 DNA reads TGTGCCAGAAGCTTGGCTTTTAGTGGGAATAATGAGCAGTTCTTC. Its translation: CARSLAFSGNNEQFF. The chain carries TRBV5-3 and TRBJ2-1; D is undetermined. TRBV5-3 is annotated as an ORF whose role is uncertain. V was clipped by 0 bases and J by 7 bases, with 14 bases between them. The CDR3 extends over 15 amino acids.

This rearrangement joins TRBV19 to TRBJ2-2; TRBD1 might be the D (6 bases). CDR1 and CDR2 (germline): LNHDA, SQIVND (reference sequence). This CDR3 has 16 residues. Trimming left V 3 bases short and J 5 bases short, with 16 bases between. This CDR3 is CASSIGTGSPTGELFF. The CDR3 DNA reads TGTGCCAGTAGTATTGGCACAGGGAGTCCTACCGGGGAGCTGTTTTTT.